Listed here are 19 T cell receptor beta chains from one sample, sequenced in a study of tissue T cells after allogeneic stem cell transplantation. Sequencing used immunoSEQ multiplex PCR; TCRdb keeps in-frame clones, though not all of them. The sample comprises thousands of clones, 65% to 70% of which are singletons, and 0.78% rests with the top ten. The sequencing input was blood. The receptor set was obtained from a female BALB/c mouse in good health. The MHC haplotype recorded for the strain is H2-d.

Comments on this clone: Germline and genes here are mouse. The CDR3 loop reads CASSQETEQYF. CDR3 DNA (partial): TGTGCCAGCAGCCAAGAGACAGAACAGTAC. The chain links TRBV5 to TRBJ2-7; no reliable D call. The sequenced fragment ends 1 residue before the CDR3 boundary, so the rest is inferred from the germline J gene. From germline, CDR1 is LGHNA and CDR2 YNLKQL (reference sequence). V was pared by 0 bases and J by 7 bases, with 4 bases between. This CDR3 comprises 11 residues.

The sample holds a few counts of this clone. The genes and germline here are from mouse. The CDR3 end is not reached by the read, which stops 1 residue before it; the germline J gene fills it in. The chain links TRBV5 to TRBJ2-7; D remains ambiguous. V shed 0 bases and J shed 6 bases, with 6 bases lying between them. The length of the CDR3 is 12 residues. Germline V gene sequence: CDR1 LGHNA, CDR2 YNLKQL (reference sequence). The chain's CDR3 is CASSQDFVEQYF. The CDR3 bases that were read are TGTGCCAGCAGCCAAGATTTTGTTGAACAGTAC.

In regard to this clone: The listed genes are named as in mouse. The CDR3 is cut off 1 residue early in the read; its end comes from the germline J gene. The rearrangement uses TRBV13-2 and TRBJ1-4; D perhaps matches TRBD1 (6 bases). The V gene's germline CDR1 is NNHNN and CDR2 SYGAGS (reference sequence). V lost 9 bases, J lost 5 bases, and 14 bases lay in between. The CDR3 runs 13 residues. The CDR3 is CATSGTKNERLFF. CDR3 DNA, as far as it was read: TGTGCCACCTCCGGGACAAAAAACGAAAGATTATTT.

Regarding this clone: The listed genes are named as in mouse. The sequence runs out 1 residue before the end of the CDR3; the remainder is reconstructed from the germline J gene. The chain links TRBV21 to TRBJ2-2; D tentatively reads TRBD1 or TRBD2 (6 bases each). TRBV21 is known as an ORF, though its function is uncertain. The CDR3 extends over 16 amino acids. Between the trimmed V and J ends, which lost 0 bases and 2 bases, there was a span of 10 bases. The CDR3 region is CASSQSGGANTGQLYF. The CDR3 bases that were read are TGTGCTAGCAGTCAATCTGGGGGCGCGAACACCGGGCAGCTCTAC.

On this clone itself: Gene names and germline refer to mouse. From the germline J gene comes the end of the CDR3, since the read stops 1 residue before it. This chain joins TRBV13-2 and TRBJ2-7, with D possibly being TRBD1 or TRBD2 (5 bases each). V gave up 0 bases and J gave up 7 bases, with 8 bases separating them. CDR3 length: 12 residues. Looked up from germline, CDR1 is NNHNN and CDR2 is SYGAGS (reference sequence). This CDR3 is CASGDGGGEQYF. CDR3 bases read: TGTGCCAGCGGTGATGGGGGCGGGGAACAGTAC.

Turning to this clone: Gene names and germline match the mouse. The read ends 1 residue before the CDR3 terminus; that terminus is restored from the germline J gene. The V gene is TRBV5, the J gene TRBJ2-7; 8 bases are a match to TRBD2. This CDR3 region has 16 residues. Germline CDR1 and CDR2: LGHNA and YNLKQL (reference sequence). The junction had 4 bases not matched to a gene; V was cut back by 0 bases and J by 0 bases. This CDR3 reads CASSQDEGGRSYEQYF. The part of the CDR3 DNA that was read is TGTGCCAGCAGCCAAGATGAGGGGGGGCGCTCCTATGAACAGTAC.

On this clone: Each gene name is a mouse one. The CDR3 end lies 1 residue beyond the end of the read and is filled in from the germline J gene. This rearrangement joins TRBV22 to TRBJ2-3. TRBV22 is tagged as a pseudogene. There are 12 residues in the CDR3. This chain's CDR3 is CASSCPAETLYF. The CDR3 DNA, read in part, is TGTGCCAGCAGTTGTCCCGCAGAAACGCTGTAT.

Concerning this clone itself: These gene names are mouse names. The read halts 1 residue ahead of the CDR3 end, with the missing end drawn from the germline J gene. This sequence joins TRBV4 and TRBJ1-4, with 7 bases lining up with TRBD1. The CDR3 is made up of 14 amino acids. J lost 6 bases, V lost 4 bases, and 5 bases had no gene match. Germline values: CDR1 LGHDT, CDR2 YNNKQL (reference sequence). The CDR3 region is CASSSGTVDERLFF. Incomplete CDR3 DNA: TGTGCCAGCAGCTCCGGGACAGTAGACGAAAGATTATTT.

With regard to this clone: These gene names are mouse names. The read is 1 residue too short to cover the CDR3 end, so that end is filled in from the germline J gene. This chain links TRBV4 with TRBJ2-1, with 10 bases matching TRBD2. The germline CDR1 and CDR2 sequences are LGHDT and YNNKQL (reference sequence). CDR3 length equals 17 residues. Trimming at V came to 4 bases and at J to 2 bases, leaving 8 bases not matched to a gene. The CDR3 DNA, read in part, is TGTGCCAGCAGCTCCCGACTGGGGGGAAGGGACTATGCTGAGCAGTTC. It specifies CASSSRLGGRDYAEQF. The CDR3 in full is CASSSRLGGRDYAEQFF.

As concerns this clone: Gene labels here are mouse ones. The read comes to an end 1 residue before the CDR3 does, leaving the germline J gene to fill in the end. The chain combines TRBV5 with TRBJ2-7; a possible D gene is TRBD1 (5 bases). V was shortened by 0 bases and J by 7 bases, with 10 bases between the two germline ends. This CDR3 has 13 amino acids. Per the germline V gene, CDR1 is LGHNA and CDR2 is YNLKQL (reference sequence). The CDR3 bases that were read are TGTGCCAGCAGCCAAGATTCCAGGGTGGAACAGTAC. Its protein is CASSQDSRVEQY. The CDR3, in full, reads CASSQDSRVEQYF.

In the case of this clone: The gene names here belong to mouse. The CDR3 end falls 1 residue outside the read, so it is completed with the germline J gene. The same CDR3 can be traced to other DNA sequences in this sample. The V call is TRBV13-2, the J call TRBJ2-3; D unclear. Per the germline V gene, CDR1 is NNHNN and CDR2 is SYGAGS (reference sequence). V was shortened by 4 bases and J by 0 bases, with 9 bases between the two germline ends. The CDR3 covers 14 residues. The sequenced part of the CDR3 DNA is TGTGCCAGCGGTCATCGCGGTAGTGCAGAAACGCTGTAT. Amino acids: CASGHRGSAETLY. The CDR3 as a whole reads CASGHRGSAETLYF.

This clone was observed a few times. Gene names refer to mouse genes. The read stops 1 residue short of the end of the CDR3; the missing end is completed from the germline J gene. J is TRBJ2-1 and V is TRBV5; 8 bases are shared with TRBD1. Germline CDR1 reads LGHNA; CDR2 reads YNLKQL (reference sequence). V lost 0 bases, J lost 7 bases, and 2 bases stayed unmatched. This CDR3 is 14 amino acids long. Here the CDR3 reads CASSQDRGQAEQFF. Incomplete CDR3 DNA: TGTGCCAGCAGCCAAGACAGGGGGCAGGCTGAGCAGTTC.

A word on this clone: The genes and germline here are from mouse. The CDR3 extends 1 residue past the end of the read, so its final part is completed from the germline J gene. The V and J genes are TRBV5 and TRBJ2-5; 8 nucleotides line up with TRBD2. CDR3 size: 14 residues. Per germline, CDR1 LGHNA and CDR2 YNLKQL (reference sequence). V shed 2 bases and J 3 bases; nucleotides not matched to a gene: 1. CDR3 DNA, as far as it was read: TGTGCCAGCAGCCAACGGGACTGGCAAGACACCCAGTAC. As protein: CASSQRDWQDTQY. The entire CDR3 reads CASSQRDWQDTQYF.

Concerning this clone: Gene names are the mouse ones. The sequence runs out 1 residue before the end of the CDR3; the remainder is reconstructed from the germline J gene. The chain is built from TRBV13-2 and TRBJ2-3; 8 bases align to TRBD2. The CDR3 is 15 amino acids. Trimming removed 1 base from V and 2 bases from J; junction bases left unmatched: 3. Germline V gives CDR1 NNHNN, CDR2 SYGAGS (reference sequence). CDR3 DNA, as far as it was read: TGTGCCAGCGGTGATCCTGGGGGGCTTGCAGAAACGCTGTAT. It is translated as CASGDPGGLAETLY. The entire CDR3 reads CASGDPGGLAETLYF.

As regards this clone: Gene names are mouse gene names. The CDR3 end lies 1 residue beyond the end of the read and is filled in from the germline J gene. The rearrangement uses TRBV13-2 and TRBJ2-3; D is possibly TRBD2 (5 bases). Trimming left V 1 base short and J 3 bases short, with 6 bases between. Germline V gene lookup returns CDR1 NNHNN and CDR2 SYGAGS (reference sequence). This CDR3 has 13 residues. The CDR3 loop is CASGDPGAETLYF. The part of the CDR3 DNA that was read is TGTGCCAGCGGTGATCCTGGGGCAGAAACGCTGTAT.

Comments on this clone: Genes and germline come from the mouse. With the read ending 1 residue before the CDR3 end, the germline J gene is used to fill in that end. The chain combines TRBV16 with TRBJ1-6, with D hard to call. Being an ORF, TRBJ1-6 has a function that is uncertain. The CDR3 runs to 14 residues. The germline V and J ends were trimmed by 0 bases and 7 bases, with 7 bases remaining between them. Germline CDR1 SGHSA, CDR2 FRNQAP. The chain's CDR3 is CASSLEVGNSPLYF. The sequenced CDR3 bases are TGTGCAAGCAGCTTAGAAGTGGGAAATTCGCCCCTCTAC.

On this clone: Gene names are the mouse ones. The CDR3 goes on 1 residue after the read ends, and that part is filled in from the germline J gene. The rearrangement links TRBV31 to TRBJ1-3; D gene unclear. Germline V gene sequence: CDR1 GKSSPN, CDR2 SITVG. The length of the CDR3 is 15 residues. V lost 0 bases and J lost 0, with 9 bases in between. The CDR3 sequence: CAWSLRQISGNTLYF. The CDR3 bases that were read are TGTGCCTGGAGTCTAAGGCAGATTTCTGGAAATACGCTCTAT.

Worth noting for this clone: Mouse gene names and germline throughout. Read data end 1 residue before the CDR3 end; the end is taken from the germline J gene. The V gene is TRBV13-2, the J gene TRBJ2-5, with 9 bases that match TRBD2. V shed 0 bases, J shed 0 bases, and the junction held 2 bases outside the gene matches. The CDR3 has 16 residues. CDR1 NNHNN and CDR2 SYGAGS come from the germline V gene (reference sequence). The CDR3 loop is CASGDALGGNQDTQYF. CDR3 DNA (partial): TGTGCCAGCGGTGATGCCCTGGGGGGGAACCAAGACACCCAGTAC.

This clone appeared once. The genes are named according to mouse. The read terminates 1 residue ahead of where the CDR3 ends, so the germline J gene completes it. V is TRBV20 and J is TRBJ1-1; D possibly corresponds to TRBD1 (6 bases). The germline V and J ends were trimmed by 0 bases and 1 base, with 9 bases remaining between them. CDR3 size: 14 residues. In germline, CDR1 is GFQATS, CDR2 STVNSAI. The sequenced CDR3 bases are TGTGGTGCTAGGGAACAGGGTGGGAACACAGAAGTCTTC. Residues: CGAREQGGNTEVF. The entire CDR3 is CGAREQGGNTEVFF.